The present T cell receptor (beta chain) was sequenced within a study of technical replicates of blood from a handful of donors. The CDR3 runs 15 residues. The ends were cut back, 2 bases at V and 0 bases at J, with 10 bases in the middle. Germline CDR1 is MNHNS and CDR2 is SASEGT. The assay was immunoSEQ multiplex PCR, and TCRdb's table has in-frame clones only and misses some. The table has 84,000 or so clones, 85% to 95% seen once. The material sequenced was T cells isolated from PBMCs. The chain combines TRBV6-1 with TRBJ1-1; D not resolved. This clonotype was obtained from a human donor in good health. The CDR3 reads CASSEPDTLNTEAFF. The CDR3, as DNA: TGTGCCAGCAGTGAACCCGACACCCTGAACACTGAAGCTTTCTTT.